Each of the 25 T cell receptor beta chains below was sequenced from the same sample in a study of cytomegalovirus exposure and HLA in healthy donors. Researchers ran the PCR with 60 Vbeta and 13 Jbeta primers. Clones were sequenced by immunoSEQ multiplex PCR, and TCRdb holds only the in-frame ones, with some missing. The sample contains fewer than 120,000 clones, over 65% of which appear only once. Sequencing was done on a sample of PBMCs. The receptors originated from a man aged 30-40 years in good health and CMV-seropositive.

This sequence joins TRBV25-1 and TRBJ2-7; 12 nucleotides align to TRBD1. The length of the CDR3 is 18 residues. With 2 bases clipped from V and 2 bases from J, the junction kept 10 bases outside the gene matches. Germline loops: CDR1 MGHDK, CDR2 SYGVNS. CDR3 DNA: TGTGCCAGCAGTGAAGACGGAGGGACAGGGGGCCTACCCTACGAGCAGTACTTC. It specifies CASSEDGGTGGLPYEQYF.

The CDR3 bases are TGCGCCAGCAGCCCAGACAGGGGGAGCTCCTACGAGCAGTACTTC. Its translation: CASSPDRGSSYEQYF. The chain uses TRBV5-1 and TRBJ2-7; 9 nucleotides align to TRBD1. Trimming at V came to 4 bases and at J to 0 bases, leaving 5 bases not matched to a gene. CDR3 length equals 15 residues. Per the germline V gene, CDR1 is SGHRS and CDR2 is YFSETQ.

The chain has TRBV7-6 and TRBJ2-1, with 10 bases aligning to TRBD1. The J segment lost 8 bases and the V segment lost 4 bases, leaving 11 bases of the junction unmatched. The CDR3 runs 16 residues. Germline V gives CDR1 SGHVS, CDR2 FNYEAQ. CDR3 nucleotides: TGTGCCAGCAGCTCCCTCGACAGGGGGCCCTCCGATGAGCAGTTCTTC. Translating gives CASSSLDRGPSDEQFF. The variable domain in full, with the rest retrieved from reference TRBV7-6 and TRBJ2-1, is GAGVSQSPRYKVTKRGQDVALRCDPISGHVSLYWYRQALGQGPEFLTYFNYEAQQDKSGLPNDRFSAERPEGSISTLTIQRTEQRDSAMYRCASSSLDRGPSDEQFFGPGTRLTVL.

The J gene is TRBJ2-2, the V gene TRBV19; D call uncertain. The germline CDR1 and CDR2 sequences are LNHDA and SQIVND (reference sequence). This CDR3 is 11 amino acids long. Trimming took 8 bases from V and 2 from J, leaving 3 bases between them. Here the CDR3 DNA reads TGTGCCAGTCGTAACACCGGGGAGCTGTTTTTT. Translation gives CASRNTGELFF.

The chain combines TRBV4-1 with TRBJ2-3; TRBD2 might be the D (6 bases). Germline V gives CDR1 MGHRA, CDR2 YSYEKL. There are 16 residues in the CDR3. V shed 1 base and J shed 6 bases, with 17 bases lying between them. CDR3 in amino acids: CASSQGLAHESDTQYF. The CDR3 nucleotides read TGCGCCAGCAGCCAAGGGCTAGCGCATGAATCGGATACGCAGTATTTT.

This CDR3 is CASSPYPGGADTIYF. The DNA of the CDR3 is TGTGCCAGCAGTCCCTATCCGGGGGGGGCGGACACCATATATTTT. The V and J genes are TRBV27 and TRBJ1-3; TRBD1 might be the D (6 bases). V was cut by 5 bases and J by 8 bases, with 19 bases left in between. The CDR3 extends over 15 amino acids. Germline V gene lookup returns CDR1 MNHEY and CDR2 SMNVEV (reference sequence).

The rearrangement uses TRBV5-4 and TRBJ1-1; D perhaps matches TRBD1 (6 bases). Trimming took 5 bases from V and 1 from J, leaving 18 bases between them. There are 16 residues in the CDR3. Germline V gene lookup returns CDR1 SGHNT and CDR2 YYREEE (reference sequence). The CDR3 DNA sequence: TGTGCCAGCAGGGACAGCCATTCTATGCGGAACACTGAAGCTTTCTTT. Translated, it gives CASRDSHSMRNTEAFF. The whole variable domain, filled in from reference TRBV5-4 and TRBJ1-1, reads ETGVTQSPTHLIKTRGQQVTLRCSSQSGHNTVSWYQQALGQGPQFIFQYYREEENGRGNFPPRFSGLQFPNYSSELNVNALELDDSALYLCASRDSHSMRNTEAFFGQGTRLTVV.

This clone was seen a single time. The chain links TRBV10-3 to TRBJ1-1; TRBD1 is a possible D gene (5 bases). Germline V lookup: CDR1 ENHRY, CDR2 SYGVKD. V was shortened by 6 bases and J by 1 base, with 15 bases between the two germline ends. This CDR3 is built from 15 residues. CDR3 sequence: CAIRGEGASNTEAFF. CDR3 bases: TGTGCCATCAGAGGAGAAGGGGCGTCGAACACTGAAGCTTTCTTT.

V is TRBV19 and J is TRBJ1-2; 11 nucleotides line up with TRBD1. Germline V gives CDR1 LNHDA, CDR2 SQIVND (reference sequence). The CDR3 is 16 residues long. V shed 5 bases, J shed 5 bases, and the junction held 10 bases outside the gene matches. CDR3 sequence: CASSLPLGTGGYGYTF. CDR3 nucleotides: TGTGCCAGTAGTCTCCCTCTGGGGACAGGGGGATATGGCTACACCTTC.

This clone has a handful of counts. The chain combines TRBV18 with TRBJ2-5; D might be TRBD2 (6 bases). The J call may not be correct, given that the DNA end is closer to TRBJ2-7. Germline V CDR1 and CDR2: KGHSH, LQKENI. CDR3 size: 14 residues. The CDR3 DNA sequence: TGTGCCAGCTCACCCCCGGGAGCCCCCGGCGAGCAGTACTTC. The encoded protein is CASSPPGAPGEQYF.

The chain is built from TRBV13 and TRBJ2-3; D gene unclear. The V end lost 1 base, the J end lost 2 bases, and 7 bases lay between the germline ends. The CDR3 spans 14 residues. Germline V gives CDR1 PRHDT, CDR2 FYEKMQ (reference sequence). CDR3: CASSLARITDTQYF. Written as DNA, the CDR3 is TGTGCCAGCAGCTTAGCTAGGATCACAGATACGCAGTATTTT.

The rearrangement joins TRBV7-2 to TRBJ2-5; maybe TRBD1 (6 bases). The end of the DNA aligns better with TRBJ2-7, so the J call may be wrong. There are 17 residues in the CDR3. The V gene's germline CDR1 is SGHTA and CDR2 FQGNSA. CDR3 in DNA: TGTGCCAGCAGCTTAAATTTTAAGGGGGTATTCCCCTACGAGCAGTACTTC. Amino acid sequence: CASSLNFKGVFPYEQYF.

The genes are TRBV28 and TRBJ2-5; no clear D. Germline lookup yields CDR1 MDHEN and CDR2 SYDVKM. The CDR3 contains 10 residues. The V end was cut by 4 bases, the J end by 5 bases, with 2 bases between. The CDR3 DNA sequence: TGTGCCAGCAGTTCTGAGACCCAGTACTTC. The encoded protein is CASSSETQYF. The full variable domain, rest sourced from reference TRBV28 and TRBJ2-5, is DVKVTQSSRYLVKRTGEKVFLECVQDMDHENMFWYRQDPGLGLRLIYFSYDVKMKEKGDIPEGYSVSREKKERFSLILESASTNQTSMYLCASSSETQYFGPGTRLLVL.

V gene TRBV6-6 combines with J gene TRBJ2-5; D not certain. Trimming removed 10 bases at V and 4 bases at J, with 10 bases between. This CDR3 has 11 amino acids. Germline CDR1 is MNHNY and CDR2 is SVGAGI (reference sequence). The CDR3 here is CAITYRETQYF. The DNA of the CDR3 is TGTGCCATAACTTACAGAGAGACCCAGTACTTC.

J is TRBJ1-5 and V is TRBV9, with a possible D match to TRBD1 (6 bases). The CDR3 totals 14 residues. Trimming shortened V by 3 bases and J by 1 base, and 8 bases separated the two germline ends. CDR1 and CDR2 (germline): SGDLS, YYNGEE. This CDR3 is CASSGQASNQPQHF. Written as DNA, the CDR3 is TGTGCCAGCAGCGGACAGGCCAGCAATCAGCCCCAGCATTTT.

CDR3 sequence reads: CASSLGAGYNEQFF. The CDR3 bases are TGTGCCAGCAGCTTGGGAGCGGGGTACAATGAGCAGTTCTTC. The chain couples TRBV5-4 to TRBJ2-1; 7 nucleotides agree with TRBD2. With V trimmed by 0 bases and J by 4 bases, 1 base remained unmatched. CDR1 is SGHNT, CDR2 YYREEE, per germline (reference sequence). This CDR3 has 14 residues. The full variable domain, with the rest looked up from reference TRBV5-4 and TRBJ2-1, is ETGVTQSPTHLIKTRGQQVTLRCSSQSGHNTVSWYQQALGQGPQFIFQYYREEENGRGNFPPRFSGLQFPNYSSELNVNALELDDSALYLCASSLGAGYNEQFFGPGTRLTVL.

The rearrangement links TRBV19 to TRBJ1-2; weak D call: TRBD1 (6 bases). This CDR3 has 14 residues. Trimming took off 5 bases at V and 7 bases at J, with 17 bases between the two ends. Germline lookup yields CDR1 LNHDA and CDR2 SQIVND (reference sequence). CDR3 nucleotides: TGTGCCAGTAGTCCTTCGGCAGGGGCGAGTGGCTACACCTTC. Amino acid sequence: CASSPSAGASGYTF.

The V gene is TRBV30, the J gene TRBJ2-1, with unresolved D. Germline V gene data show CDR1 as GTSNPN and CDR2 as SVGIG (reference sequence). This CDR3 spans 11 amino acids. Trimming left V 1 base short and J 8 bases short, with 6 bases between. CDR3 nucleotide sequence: TGTGCCTGGAGTGGAGTCCATGAGCAGTTCTTC. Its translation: CAWSGVHEQFF.

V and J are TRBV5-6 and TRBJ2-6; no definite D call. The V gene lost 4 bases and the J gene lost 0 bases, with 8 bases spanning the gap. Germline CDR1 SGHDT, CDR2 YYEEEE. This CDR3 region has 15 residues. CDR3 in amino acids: CASSPTDSGANVLTF. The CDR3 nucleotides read TGTGCCAGCAGCCCTACAGACTCTGGGGCCAACGTCCTGACTTTC.

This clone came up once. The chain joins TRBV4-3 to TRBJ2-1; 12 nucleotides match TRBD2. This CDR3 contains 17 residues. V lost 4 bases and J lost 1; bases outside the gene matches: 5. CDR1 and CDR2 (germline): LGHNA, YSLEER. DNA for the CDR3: TGCGCCAGCAGCCCTTCGACTAGCGGGGGATCCTACAATGAGCAGTTCTTC. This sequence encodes CASSPSTSGGSYNEQFF.

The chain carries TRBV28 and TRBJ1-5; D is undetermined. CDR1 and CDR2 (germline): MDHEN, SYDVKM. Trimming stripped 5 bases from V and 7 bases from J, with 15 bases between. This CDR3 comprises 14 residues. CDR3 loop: CASSPRGMTQPQHF. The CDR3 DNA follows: TGTGCCAGCAGTCCCCGGGGTATGACGCAGCCCCAGCATTTT.

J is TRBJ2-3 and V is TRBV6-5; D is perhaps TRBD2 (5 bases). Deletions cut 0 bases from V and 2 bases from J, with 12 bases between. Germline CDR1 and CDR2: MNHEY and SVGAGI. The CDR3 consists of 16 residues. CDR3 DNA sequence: TGTGCCAGCAGTTACTCGACTACGTGGGTCACAGATACGCAGTATTTT. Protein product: CASSYSTTWVTDTQYF.

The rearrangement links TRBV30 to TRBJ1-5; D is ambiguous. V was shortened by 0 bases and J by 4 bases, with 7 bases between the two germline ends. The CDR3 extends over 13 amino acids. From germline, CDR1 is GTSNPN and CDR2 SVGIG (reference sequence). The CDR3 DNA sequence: TGTGCCTGGAGTGTCGGGAGTAATCAGCCCCAGCATTTT. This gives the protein CAWSVGSNQPQHF.

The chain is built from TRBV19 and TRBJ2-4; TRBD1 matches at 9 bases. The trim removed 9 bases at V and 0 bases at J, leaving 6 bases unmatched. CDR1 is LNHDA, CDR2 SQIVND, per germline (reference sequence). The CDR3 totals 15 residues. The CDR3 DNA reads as TGTGCCAGGGGGGACAGGGAACTAGCCAAAAACATTCAGTACTTC. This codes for CARGDRELAKNIQYF.

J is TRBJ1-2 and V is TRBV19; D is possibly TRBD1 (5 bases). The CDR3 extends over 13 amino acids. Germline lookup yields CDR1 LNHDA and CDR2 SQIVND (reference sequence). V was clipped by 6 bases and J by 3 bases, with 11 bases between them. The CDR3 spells CASSRGGDYGYTF. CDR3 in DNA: TGTGCCAGTAGCCGGGGGGGTGACTATGGCTACACCTTC.